This T cell receptor beta chain was retrieved from a study of T-cell memory formation after mild COVID-19. Looking at the study overall: Most TCR clusters belonged to a single donor.

The CDR3 contains 13 residues. Germline CDR1 reads DFQATT; CDR2 reads SNEGSKA (reference sequence). J lost 9 bases, V lost 0 bases, and 4 bases had no gene match. TCRdb redid the calling of the 5' RACE reads with MiXCR, one entry per CDR3 protein. The sample has approximately 98,000 distinct CDR3 sequences, about a sixth seen once; the top ten hold around 5.5%. This clonotype has a handful of counts. No antigen is known for it. Study conclusions and caveats: Clones that contracted clustered mainly in CM and EM if CD4+ and in EMRA if CD8+. Clonal second-wave expansions that peaked on day 37 had unconfirmed SARS-CoV-2 specificity. Clones shrinking between day 15 and 85 showed a balanced CD4/CD8 split, and those that grew later tilted toward CD4+.

The chain combines TRBV20-1 with TRBJ2-3, with 9 positions matching TRBD2. This receptor was identified in a man aged 18 to 30 who had mild COVID-19 (a few samples of this study predate the infection). Cell type and time point are not known. The material sequenced was PBMCs or a T cell subset sorted from them (not recorded which). CDR3 loop: CSARDLSGRTQYF. CDR3 bases: TGCAGTGCTAGAGATTTAAGCGGGAGGACGCAGTATTTT.